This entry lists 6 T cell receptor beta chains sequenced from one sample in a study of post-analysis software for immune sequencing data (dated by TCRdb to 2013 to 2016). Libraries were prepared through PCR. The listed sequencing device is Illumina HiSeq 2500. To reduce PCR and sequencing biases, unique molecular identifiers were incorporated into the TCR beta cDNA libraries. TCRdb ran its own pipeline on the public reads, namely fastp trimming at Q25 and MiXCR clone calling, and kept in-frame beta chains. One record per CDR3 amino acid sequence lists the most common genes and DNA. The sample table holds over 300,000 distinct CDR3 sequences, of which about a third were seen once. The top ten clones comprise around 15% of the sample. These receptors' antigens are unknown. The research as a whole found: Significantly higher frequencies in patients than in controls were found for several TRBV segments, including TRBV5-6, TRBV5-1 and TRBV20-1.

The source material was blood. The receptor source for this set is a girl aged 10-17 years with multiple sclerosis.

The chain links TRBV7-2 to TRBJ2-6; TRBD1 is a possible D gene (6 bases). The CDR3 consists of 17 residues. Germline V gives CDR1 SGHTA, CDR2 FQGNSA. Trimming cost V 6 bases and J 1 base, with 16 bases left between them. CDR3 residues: CASSLTLRGSGANVLTF. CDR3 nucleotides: TGTGCCAGCAGTCTCACCTTGAGGGGGTCTGGGGCCAACGTCCTGACTTTC.

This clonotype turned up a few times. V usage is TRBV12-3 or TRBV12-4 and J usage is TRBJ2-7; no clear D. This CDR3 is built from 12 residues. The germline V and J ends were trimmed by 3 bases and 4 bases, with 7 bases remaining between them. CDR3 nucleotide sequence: TGTGCCAGCAGTTTGGCCCAATACGAGCAGTACTTC. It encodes CASSLAQYEQYF.

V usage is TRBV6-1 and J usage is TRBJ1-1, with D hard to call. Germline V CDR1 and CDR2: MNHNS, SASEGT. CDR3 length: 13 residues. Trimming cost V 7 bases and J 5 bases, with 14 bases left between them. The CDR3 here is CASIGPPATEAFF. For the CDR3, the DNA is TGTGCCAGCATCGGTCCACCCGCGACTGAAGCTTTCTTT.

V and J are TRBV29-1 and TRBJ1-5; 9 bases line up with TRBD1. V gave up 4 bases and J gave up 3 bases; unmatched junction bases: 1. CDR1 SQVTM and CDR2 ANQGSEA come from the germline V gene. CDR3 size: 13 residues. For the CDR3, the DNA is TGCAGCGTTGGGGACAGGGCCAATCAGCCCCAGCATTTT. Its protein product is CSVGDRANQPQHF.

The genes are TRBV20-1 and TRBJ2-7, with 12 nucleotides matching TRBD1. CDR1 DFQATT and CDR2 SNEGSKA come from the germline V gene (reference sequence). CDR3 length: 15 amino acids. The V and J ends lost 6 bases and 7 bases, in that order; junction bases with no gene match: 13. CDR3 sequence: CSATYPGQGASEQYF. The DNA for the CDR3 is TGCAGTGCGACGTATCCGGGACAGGGGGCGAGTGAGCAGTACTTC.

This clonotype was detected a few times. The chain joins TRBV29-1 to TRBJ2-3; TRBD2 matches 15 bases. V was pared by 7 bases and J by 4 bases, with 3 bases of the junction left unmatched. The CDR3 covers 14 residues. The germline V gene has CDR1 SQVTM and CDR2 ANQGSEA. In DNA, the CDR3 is TGCAGCGCCGGACTAGCGGGGGGGCCAGATACGCAGTATTTT. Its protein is CSAGLAGGPDTQYF.